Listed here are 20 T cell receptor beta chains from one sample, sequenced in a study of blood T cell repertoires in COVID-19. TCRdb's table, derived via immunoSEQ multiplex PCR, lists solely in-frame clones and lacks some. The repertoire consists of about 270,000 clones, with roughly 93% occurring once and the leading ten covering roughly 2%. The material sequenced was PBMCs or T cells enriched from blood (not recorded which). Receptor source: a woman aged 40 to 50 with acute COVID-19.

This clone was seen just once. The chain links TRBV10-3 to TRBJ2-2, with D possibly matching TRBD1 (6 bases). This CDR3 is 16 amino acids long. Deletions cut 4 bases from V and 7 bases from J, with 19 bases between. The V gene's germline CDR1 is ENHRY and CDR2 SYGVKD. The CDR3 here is CAISGRQGRTSGELFF. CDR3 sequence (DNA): TGTGCCATCAGTGGTCGTCAGGGGCGAACAAGCGGGGAGCTGTTTTTT.

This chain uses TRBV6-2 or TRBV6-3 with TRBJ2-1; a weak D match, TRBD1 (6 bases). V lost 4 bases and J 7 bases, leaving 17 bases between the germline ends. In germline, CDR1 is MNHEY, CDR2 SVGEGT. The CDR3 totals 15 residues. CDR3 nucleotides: TGTGCCAGCAGTTCCCCCTCGTCACAGGGAAATGAGCAGTTCTTC. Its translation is CASSSPSSQGNEQFF.

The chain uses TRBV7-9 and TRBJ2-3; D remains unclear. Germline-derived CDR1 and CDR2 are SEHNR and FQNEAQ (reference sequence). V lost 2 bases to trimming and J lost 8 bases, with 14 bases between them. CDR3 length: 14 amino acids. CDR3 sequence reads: CASSLSGTWSTQYF. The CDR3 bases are TGTGCCAGCAGCTTATCCGGAACGTGGAGTACGCAGTATTTT.

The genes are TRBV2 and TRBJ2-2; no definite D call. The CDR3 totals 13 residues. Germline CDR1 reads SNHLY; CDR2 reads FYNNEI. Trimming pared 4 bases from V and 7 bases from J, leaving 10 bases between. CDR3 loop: CASSAVLFGELFF. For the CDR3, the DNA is TGTGCCAGCAGTGCGGTCTTATTCGGGGAGCTGTTTTTT.

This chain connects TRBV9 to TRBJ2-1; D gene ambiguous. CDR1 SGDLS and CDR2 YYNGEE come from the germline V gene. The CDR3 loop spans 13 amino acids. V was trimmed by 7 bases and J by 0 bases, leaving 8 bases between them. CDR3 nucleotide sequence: TGTGCCAGCGGAACAGTCTCCTACAATGAGCAGTTCTTC. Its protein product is CASGTVSYNEQFF.

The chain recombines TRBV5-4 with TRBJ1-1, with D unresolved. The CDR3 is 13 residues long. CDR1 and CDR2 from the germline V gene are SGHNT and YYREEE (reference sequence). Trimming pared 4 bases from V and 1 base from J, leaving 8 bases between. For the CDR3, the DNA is TGTGCCAGCAGCGCGGATTCGAACACTGAAGCTTTCTTT. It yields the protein CASSADSNTEAFF.

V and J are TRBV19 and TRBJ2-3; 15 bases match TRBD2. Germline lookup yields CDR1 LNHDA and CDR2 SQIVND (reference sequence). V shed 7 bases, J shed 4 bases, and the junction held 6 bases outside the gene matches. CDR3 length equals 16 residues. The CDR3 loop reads CASTPGLAGGPDTQYF. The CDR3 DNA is TGTGCCAGTACCCCGGGACTAGCGGGGGGTCCAGATACGCAGTATTTT. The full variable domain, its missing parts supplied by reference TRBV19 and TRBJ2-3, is DGGITQSPKYLFRKEGQNVTLSCEQNLNHDAMYWYRQDPGQGLRLIYYSQIVNDFQKGDIAEGYSVSREKKESFPLTVTSAQKNPTAFYLCASTPGLAGGPDTQYFGPGTRLTVL.

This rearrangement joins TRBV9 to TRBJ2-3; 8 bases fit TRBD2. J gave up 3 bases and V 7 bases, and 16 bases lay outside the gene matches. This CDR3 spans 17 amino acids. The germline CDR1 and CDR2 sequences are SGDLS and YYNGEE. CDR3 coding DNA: TGTGCCAGCTCGCCGGTTCGGCGGGGGGTTAGGACAGATACGCAGTATTTT. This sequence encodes CASSPVRRGVRTDTQYF.

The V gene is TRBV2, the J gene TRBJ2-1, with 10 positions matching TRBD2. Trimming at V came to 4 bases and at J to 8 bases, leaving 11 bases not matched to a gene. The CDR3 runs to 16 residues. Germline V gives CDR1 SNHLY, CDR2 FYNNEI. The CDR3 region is CASSGGGTGTSDEQFF. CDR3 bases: TGTGCCAGCAGTGGTGGGGGGACCGGGACTAGCGATGAGCAGTTCTTC.

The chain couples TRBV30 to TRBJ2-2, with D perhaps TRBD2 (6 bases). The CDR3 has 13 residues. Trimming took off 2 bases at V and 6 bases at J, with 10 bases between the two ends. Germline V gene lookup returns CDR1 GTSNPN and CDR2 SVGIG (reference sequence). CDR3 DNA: TGTGCCTGGAGTTTGACTAGTCCCGGGGAGCTGTTTTTT. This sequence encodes CAWSLTSPGELFF.

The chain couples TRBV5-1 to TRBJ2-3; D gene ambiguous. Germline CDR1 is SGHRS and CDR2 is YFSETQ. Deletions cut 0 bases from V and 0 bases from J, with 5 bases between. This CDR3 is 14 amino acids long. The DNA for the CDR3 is TGCGCCAGCAGCTTGGTTACTAGCACAGATACGCAGTATTTT. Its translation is CASSLVTSTDTQYF.

The CDR3 here is CASLLEGHSYNEQFF. In nucleotides, the CDR3 is TGTGCCAGCTTGTTGGAGGGGCACTCCTACAATGAGCAGTTCTTC. V is TRBV5-8 and J is TRBJ2-1, with a weak D call TRBD2 (6 bases). Germline CDR1 SGHTS, CDR2 YDEGEE. There are 15 residues in the CDR3. The V end was cut by 7 bases, the J end by 0 bases, with 14 bases between.

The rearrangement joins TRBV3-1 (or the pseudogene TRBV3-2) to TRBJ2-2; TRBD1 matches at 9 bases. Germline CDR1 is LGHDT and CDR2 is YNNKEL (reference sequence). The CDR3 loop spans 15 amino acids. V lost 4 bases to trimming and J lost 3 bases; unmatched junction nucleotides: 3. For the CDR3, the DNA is TGTGCCAGCAGCCTTGGACAGGGGTACACCGGGGAGCTGTTTTTT. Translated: CASSLGQGYTGELFF.

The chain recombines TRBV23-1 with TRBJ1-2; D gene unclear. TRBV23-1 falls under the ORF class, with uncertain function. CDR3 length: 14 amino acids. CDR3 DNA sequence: TGCACACCCGGGAGGAGCGGGATTATGGATGGCTACACCTTC. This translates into CTPGRSGIMDGYTF.

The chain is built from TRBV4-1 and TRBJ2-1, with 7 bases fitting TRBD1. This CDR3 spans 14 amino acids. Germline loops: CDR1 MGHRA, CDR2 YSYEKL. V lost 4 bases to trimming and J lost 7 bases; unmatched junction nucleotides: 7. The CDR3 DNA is TGCGCCAGCAGCCCCCGACAGGGCGAGAATGAGCAGTTCTTC. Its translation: CASSPRQGENEQFF.

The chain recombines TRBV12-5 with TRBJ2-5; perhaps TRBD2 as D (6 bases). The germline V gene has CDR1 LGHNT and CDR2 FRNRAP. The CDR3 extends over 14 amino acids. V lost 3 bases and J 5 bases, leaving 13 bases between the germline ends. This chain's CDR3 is CASGLFPGRETQYF. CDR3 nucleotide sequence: TGTGCTAGTGGTTTATTTCCGGGGAGGGAGACCCAGTACTTC.

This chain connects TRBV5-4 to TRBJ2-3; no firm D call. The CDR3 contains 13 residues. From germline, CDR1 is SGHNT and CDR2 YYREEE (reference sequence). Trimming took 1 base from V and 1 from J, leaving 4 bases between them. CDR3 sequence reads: CASSLTGTDTQYF. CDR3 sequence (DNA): TGTGCCAGCAGCTTGACTGGCACAGATACGCAGTATTTT.

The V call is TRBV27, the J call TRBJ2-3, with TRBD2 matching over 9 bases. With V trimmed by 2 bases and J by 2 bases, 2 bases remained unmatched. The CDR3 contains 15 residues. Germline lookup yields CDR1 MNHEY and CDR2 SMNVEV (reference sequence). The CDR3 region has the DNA TGTGCCAGCAGTTTACTAGCGGGGTACACAGATACGCAGTATTTT. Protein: CASSLLAGYTDTQYF.

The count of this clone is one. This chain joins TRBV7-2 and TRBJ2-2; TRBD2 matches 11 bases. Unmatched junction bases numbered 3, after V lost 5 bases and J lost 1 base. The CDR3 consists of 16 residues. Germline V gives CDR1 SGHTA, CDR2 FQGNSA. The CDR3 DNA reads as TGTGCCAGCAGCGTTAGCGGGGGGGGGAACACCGGGGAGCTGTTTTTT. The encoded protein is CASSVSGGGNTGELFF.

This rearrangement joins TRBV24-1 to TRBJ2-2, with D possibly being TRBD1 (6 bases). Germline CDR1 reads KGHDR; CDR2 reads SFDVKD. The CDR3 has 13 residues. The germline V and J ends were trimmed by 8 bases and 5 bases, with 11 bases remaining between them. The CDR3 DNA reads TGTGCCACCACCGAGGGGGTTACCGGGGAGCTGTTTTTT. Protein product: CATTEGVTGELFF.